The rows below give T cell receptor beta chains drawn from one sample of a study of blood T cells in healthy people across ages. TCRdb re-derived calls from the 5' RACE reads in MiXCR, one entry per CDR3 protein. The sample has approximately 940,000 distinct CDR3 sequences, about 48% seen once; the top ten hold 13%. Input material: blood. The receptors derive from a man aged 25 to 45 in good health. Both conserved end residues are part of each CDR3. The D gene is left open where the match is weak. For some rows the clone size is stated as once, few or many, or as a class when expanded; others skip it.

13 | few | TRBJ1-5 | TRBV6-5 | - | TGTGCCAGCCGGGACACAATCAATCAGCCCCAGCATTTT | CASRDTINQPQHF
18 | - | TRBJ2-2 | TRBV3-1 | TRBD2 | TGTGCCAGCAGCCCCCATTCTTTCAAAAGCGGGGTCACCGGGGAGCTGTTTTTT | CASSPHSFKSGVTGELFF
16 | - | TRBJ2-3 | TRBV2 | TRBD2 | TGTGCCAGCAGGGTCGGACTAGCGGCAAGCACAGATACGCAGTATTTT | CASRVGLAASTDTQYF
13 | few | TRBJ1-2 | TRBV24-1 | - | TGTGCCACCAGTGATCGACAGGTCAACGGCTACACCTTC | CATSDRQVNGYTF
14 | - | TRBJ1-1 | TRBV12-3/TRBV12-4 | TRBD1 | TGTGCCAGCAGCGCCTCAGGGGGATATACTGAAGCTTTCTTT | CASSASGGYTEAFF
14 | - | TRBJ2-1 | TRBV20-1 | - | TGCAGTGCTTCGCTCGGGAGCGGCTACAATGAGCAGTTCTTC | CSASLGSGYNEQFF
14 | few | TRBJ1-6 | TRBV4-3 | - | TGCGCCAGCAGCCACAACGGTCAGGGTTCACCCCTCCACTTT | CASSHNGQGSPLHF
15 | few | TRBJ1-6 | TRBV12-3/TRBV12-4 | - | TGTGCCATCCAAACCGGGGGTGGCTATAATTCACCCCTCCACTTT | CAIQTGGGYNSPLHF
14 | - | TRBJ1-1 | TRBV10-3 | - | TGTGCCATCAGTGAAAGGGTCCCGAACACTGAAGCTTTCTTT | CAISERVPNTEAFF
13 | - | TRBJ2-3 | TRBV10-3 | - | TGTGCCATCAGTGTGGGGTCCGGGGATACGCAGTATTTT | CAISVGSGDTQYF
13 | few | TRBJ2-7 | TRBV27 | TRBD2 | TGTGCCAGCACTCCGCAGGGAGGGTACGAGCAGTACTTC | CASTPQGGYEQYF
15 | - | TRBJ2-1 | TRBV6-6 | TRBD2 | TGTGCCAGCAGTTACCCCAGCGGGGGGTACAATGAGCAGTTCTTC | CASSYPSGGYNEQFF
14 | few | TRBJ2-7 | TRBV5-1 | - | TGCGCCAGCAGCTTGGTTGAACCGGACTACGAGCAGTACTTC | CASSLVEPDYEQYF
13 | few | TRBJ1-6 | TRBV6-5 | - | TGTGCCACGAACAGGGAATATAATTCACCCCTCCACTTT | CATNREYNSPLHF
15 | - | TRBJ2-5 | TRBV28 | - | TGTGCCAGCAGTTTCCCTGACAGGTCAGGTGAGACCCAGTACTTC | CASSFPDRSGETQYF
11 | few | TRBJ1-2 | TRBV5-1 | - | TGCGCCAGCAGCTCCCCGGGAGGCTACACCTTC | CASSSPGGYTF
16 | - | TRBJ2-5 | TRBV5-1 | TRBD1 | TGCGCCAGCAGCTTAAATCGACAGGGCGGCATGGAGACCCAGTACTTC | CASSLNRQGGMETQYF
15 | - | TRBJ1-1 | TRBV19 | - | TGTGCCAGTAGTATTCCGACCCTGCGGGACACTGAAGCTTTCTTT | CASSIPTLRDTEAFF
12 | - | TRBJ2-3 | TRBV29-1 | - | TGCAGCGTTCCAAGGCCTCAGGATACGCAGTATTTT | CSVPRPQDTQYF
14 | - | TRBJ2-7 | TRBV6-1 | - | TGTGCCAGCAGTGAAGCTCGGGCGTATGACGAGCAGTACTTC | CASSEARAYDEQYF
16 | - | TRBJ1-5 | TRBV27 | - | TGTGCCAGCAGCGATCTAACGGGACACCTCAATCAGCCCCAGCATTTT | CASSDLTGHLNQPQHF
16 | few | TRBJ2-7 | TRBV4-3 | - | TGCGCCAGCAGCCAAGATTCAACTGGAAACTACTACGAGCAGTACTTC | CASSQDSTGNYYEQYF
16 | - | TRBJ2-3 | TRBV7-9 | - | TGTGCCAGCAGCTTACAAGGGGGGGAACGCACAGATACGCAGTATTTT | CASSLQGGERTDTQYF
17 | - | TRBJ1-6 | TRBV20-1 | - | TGCAGTGCTAGGGCACTAGAGGAGGGGTTCGTGAATTCACCCCTCCACTTT | CSARALEEGFVNSPLHF
15 | - | TRBJ1-2 | TRBV20-1 | - | TGCAGTGCCCCGGTTACAGGTCCACATAACTATGGCTACACCTTC | CSAPVTGPHNYGYTF
11 | few | TRBJ1-1 | TRBV20-1 | TRBD1 | TGCGTGGGGACAGAGAACACTGAAGCTTTCTTT | CVGTENTEAFF
14 | - | TRBJ2-7 | TRBV24-1 | - | TGTGCCACCAGTGATAGGGGAGTTGGGTACGAGCAGTACTTC | CATSDRGVGYEQYF
17 | - | TRBJ2-3 | TRBV28 | - | TGTGCCAGCAGTTCACCGGACAGTGGGTCTAGCACAGATACGCAGTATTTT | CASSSPDSGSSTDTQYF
16 | - | TRBJ1-1 | TRBV20-1 | - | TGCAGTGCTAGAGATCAGACAGGCGGGCAAAACACTGAAGCTTTCTTT | CSARDQTGGQNTEAFF